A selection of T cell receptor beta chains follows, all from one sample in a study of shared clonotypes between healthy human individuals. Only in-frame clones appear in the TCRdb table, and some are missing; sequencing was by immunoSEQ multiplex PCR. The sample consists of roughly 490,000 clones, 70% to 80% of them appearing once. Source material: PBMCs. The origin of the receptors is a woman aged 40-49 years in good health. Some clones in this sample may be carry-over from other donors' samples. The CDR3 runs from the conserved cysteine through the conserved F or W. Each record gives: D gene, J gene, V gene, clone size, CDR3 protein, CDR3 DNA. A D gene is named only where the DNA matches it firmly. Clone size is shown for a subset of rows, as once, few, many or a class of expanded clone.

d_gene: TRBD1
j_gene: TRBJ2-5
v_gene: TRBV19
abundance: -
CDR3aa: CASSIGQGSVETQYF
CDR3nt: TGTGCCAGTAGTATTGGACAGGGATCGGTAGAGACCCAGTACTTC

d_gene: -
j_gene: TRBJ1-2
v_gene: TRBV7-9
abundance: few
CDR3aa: CASSYVGNYGYTF
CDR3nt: TGTGCCAGCAGTTATGTTGGAAACTATGGCTACACCTTC

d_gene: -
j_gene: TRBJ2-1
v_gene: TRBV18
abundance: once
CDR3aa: CASSPESGLYNEQFF
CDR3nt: TGTGCCAGCTCACCAGAGAGCGGGTTGTACAATGAGCAGTTCTTC

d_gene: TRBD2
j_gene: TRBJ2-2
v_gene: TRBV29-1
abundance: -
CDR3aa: CSVVPAGIPGELFF
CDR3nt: TGCAGCGTTGTTCCAGCGGGAATCCCCGGGGAGCTGTTTTTT

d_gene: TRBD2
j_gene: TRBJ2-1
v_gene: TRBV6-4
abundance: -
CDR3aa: CASSVSGRVGEQFF
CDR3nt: TGTGCCAGCAGTGTTAGCGGGAGGGTTGGTGAGCAGTTCTTC

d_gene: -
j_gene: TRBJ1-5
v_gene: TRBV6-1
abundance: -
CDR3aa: CASSDTYLSPQHF
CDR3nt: TGTGCCAGCAGTGACACATACCTTTCGCCCCAGCATTTT

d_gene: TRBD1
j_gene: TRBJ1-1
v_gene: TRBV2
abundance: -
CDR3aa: CASSPRGVAFF
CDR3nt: TGTGCCAGCAGCCCCAGGGGGGTTGCTTTCTTT

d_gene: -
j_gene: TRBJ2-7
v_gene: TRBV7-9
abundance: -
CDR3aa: CASAASSYEQYF
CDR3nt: TGTGCCAGCGCGGCGAGCTCCTACGAGCAGTACTTC

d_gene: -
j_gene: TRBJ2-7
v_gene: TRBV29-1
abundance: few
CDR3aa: CSGSPGRIPLSSYEQYF
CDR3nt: TGCAGCGGTTCACCGGGACGGATACCTCTAAGCTCCTACGAGCAGTACTTC

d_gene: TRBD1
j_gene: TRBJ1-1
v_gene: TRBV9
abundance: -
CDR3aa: CASSRQGGNTEAFF
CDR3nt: TGTGCCAGCAGCCGACAGGGGGGGAACACTGAAGCTTTCTTT

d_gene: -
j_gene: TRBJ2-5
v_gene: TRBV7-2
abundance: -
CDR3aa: CASSPQETQYF
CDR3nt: TGTGCCAGCAGCCCTCAAGAGACCCAGTACTTC

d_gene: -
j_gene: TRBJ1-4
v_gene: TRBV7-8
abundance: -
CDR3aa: CASSLASPQGGEKLFF
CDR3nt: TGTGCCAGCAGCTTAGCGTCTCCTCAGGGCGGCGAAAAACTGTTTTTT

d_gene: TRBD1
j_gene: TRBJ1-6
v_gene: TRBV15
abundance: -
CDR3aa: CATSRAIQGNSPLHF
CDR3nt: TGTGCCACCAGCAGAGCTATACAGGGGAACTCACCCCTCCACTTT

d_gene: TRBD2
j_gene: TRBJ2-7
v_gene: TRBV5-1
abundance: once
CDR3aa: CASSLAGLAETYEQYF
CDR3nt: TGCGCCAGCAGCTTGGCCGGGCTAGCGGAGACCTACGAGCAGTACTTC

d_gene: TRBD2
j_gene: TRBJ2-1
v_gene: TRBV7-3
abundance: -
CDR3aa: CASSSLPSGSDNEQFF
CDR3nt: TGTGCCAGCAGCTCCCTCCCTAGCGGGAGTGACAATGAGCAGTTCTTC

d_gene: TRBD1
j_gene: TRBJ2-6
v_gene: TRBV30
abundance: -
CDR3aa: CAWSRTGDVLTF
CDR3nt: TGTGCCTGGAGTCGGACAGGGGACGTCCTGACTTTC

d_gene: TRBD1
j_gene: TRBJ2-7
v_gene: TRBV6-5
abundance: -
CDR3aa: CAVGQGVEQYF
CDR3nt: TGTGCCGTTGGACAGGGAGTCGAGCAGTACTTC

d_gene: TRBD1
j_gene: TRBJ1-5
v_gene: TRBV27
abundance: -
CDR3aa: CASSPYPRGYSNQPQHF
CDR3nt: TGTGCCAGCAGTCCATACCCCAGGGGGTATAGCAATCAGCCCCAGCATTTT

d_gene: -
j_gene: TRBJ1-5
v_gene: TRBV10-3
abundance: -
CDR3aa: CAISDSDANQPQHF
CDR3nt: TGTGCCATCAGTGATTCTGATGCAAATCAGCCCCAGCATTTT

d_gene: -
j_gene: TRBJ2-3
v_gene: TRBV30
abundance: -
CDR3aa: CAWSVIANTDTQYF
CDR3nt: TGTGCCTGGAGTGTCATAGCTAACACAGATACGCAGTATTTT

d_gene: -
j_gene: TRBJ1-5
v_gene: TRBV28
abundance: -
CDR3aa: CASSLSLGLGQPQHF
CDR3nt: TGTGCCAGCAGTTTGTCCTTGGGGCTTGGGCAGCCCCAGCATTTT

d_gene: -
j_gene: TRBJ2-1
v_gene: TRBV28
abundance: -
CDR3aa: CASSFMVLSYNEQFF
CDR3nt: TGTGCCAGCAGTTTTATGGTCCTCTCCTACAATGAGCAGTTCTTC

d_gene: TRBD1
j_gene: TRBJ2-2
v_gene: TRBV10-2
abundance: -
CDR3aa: CASSESVDRGTGELFF
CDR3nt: TGCGCCAGCAGTGAGTCGGTTGACAGGGGCACCGGGGAGCTGTTTTTT

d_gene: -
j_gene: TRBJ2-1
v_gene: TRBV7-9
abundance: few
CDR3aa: CASSVGAPGGPGNEQFF
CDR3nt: TGTGCCAGCAGCGTAGGGGCCCCCGGAGGGCCGGGGAATGAGCAGTTCTTC

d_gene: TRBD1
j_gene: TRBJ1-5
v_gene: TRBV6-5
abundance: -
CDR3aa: CASSFRQGFNQPQHF
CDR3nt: TGTGCCAGCAGTTTCCGACAGGGATTCAATCAGCCCCAGCATTTT

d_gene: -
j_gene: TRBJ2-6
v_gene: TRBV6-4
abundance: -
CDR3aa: CASSALSSGANVLTF
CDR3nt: TGTGCCAGCAGTGCCTTGAGCTCTGGGGCCAACGTCCTGACTTTC

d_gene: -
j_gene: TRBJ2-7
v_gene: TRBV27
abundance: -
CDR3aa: CASSPLAGYEQYF
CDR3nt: TGTGCCAGCAGTCCCCTAGCCGGATACGAGCAGTACTTC

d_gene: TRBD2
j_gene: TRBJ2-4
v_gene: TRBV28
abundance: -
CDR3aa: CASNPRPTSGRVAKNIQYF
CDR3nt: TGTGCCAGCAATCCCCGCCCGACTAGCGGGAGGGTTGCCAAAAACATTCAGTACTTC

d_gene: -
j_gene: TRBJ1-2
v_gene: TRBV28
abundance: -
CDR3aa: CASSLITGNYGYTF
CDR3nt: TGTGCCAGCAGTTTAATCACAGGAAACTATGGCTACACCTTC

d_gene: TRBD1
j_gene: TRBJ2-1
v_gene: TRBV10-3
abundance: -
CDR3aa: CAISESNRGWDEQFF
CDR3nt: TGTGCCATCAGTGAGTCAAACAGGGGGTGGGATGAGCAGTTCTTC

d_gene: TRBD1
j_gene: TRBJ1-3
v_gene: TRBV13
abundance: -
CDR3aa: CASRGQGNSGNTIYF
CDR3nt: TGTGCCAGCAGAGGACAGGGGAACTCTGGAAACACCATATATTTT

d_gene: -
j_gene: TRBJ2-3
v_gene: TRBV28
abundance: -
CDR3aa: CASSFGSGYTDTQYF
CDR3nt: TGTGCCAGCAGTTTTGGGAGCGGTTACACAGATACGCAGTATTTT

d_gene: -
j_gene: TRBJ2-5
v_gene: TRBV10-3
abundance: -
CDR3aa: CAISLGPGETQYF
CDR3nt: TGTGCCATCAGTCTAGGGCCCGGAGAGACCCAGTACTTC

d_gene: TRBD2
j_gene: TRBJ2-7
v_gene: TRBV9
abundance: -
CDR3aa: CASSVDPAGGNYEQYF
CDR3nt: TGTGCCAGCAGCGTAGATCCAGCGGGAGGAAACTACGAGCAGTACTTC

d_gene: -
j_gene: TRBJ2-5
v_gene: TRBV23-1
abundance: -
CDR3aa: CASSQVSPGETQYF
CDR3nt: TGCGCCAGCAGTCAAGTAAGCCCAGGGGAGACCCAGTACTTC

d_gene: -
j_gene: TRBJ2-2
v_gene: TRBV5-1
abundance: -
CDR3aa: CASSQNTGELFF
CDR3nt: TGCGCCAGCAGCCAGAACACCGGGGAGCTGTTTTTT

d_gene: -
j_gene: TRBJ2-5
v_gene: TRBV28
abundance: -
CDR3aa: CASSLRETQYF
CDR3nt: TGTGCCAGCAGTTTAAGGGAGACCCAGTACTTC

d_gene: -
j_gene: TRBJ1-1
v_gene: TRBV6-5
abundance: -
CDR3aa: CASSRGVAENTEAFF
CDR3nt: TGTGCCAGCAGTCGGGGGGTGGCAGAGAACACTGAAGCTTTCTTT

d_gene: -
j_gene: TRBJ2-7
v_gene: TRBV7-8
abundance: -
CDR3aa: CASSLASLPPGMYEQYF
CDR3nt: TGTGCCAGCAGCTTAGCGTCTCTACCTCCTGGGATGTACGAGCAGTACTTC

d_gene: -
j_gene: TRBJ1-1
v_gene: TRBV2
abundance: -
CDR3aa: CASSDGQGKGEAFF
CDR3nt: TGTGCCAGCAGTGACGGGCAGGGGAAGGGTGAAGCTTTCTTT

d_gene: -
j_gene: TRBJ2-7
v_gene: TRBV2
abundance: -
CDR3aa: CASSMTGEAYEQYF
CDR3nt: TGTGCCAGCAGTATGACGGGGGAGGCCTACGAGCAGTACTTC

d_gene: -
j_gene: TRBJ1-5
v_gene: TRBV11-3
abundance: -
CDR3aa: CASSSRPYYSNQPQHF
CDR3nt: TGTGCCAGCAGCTCAAGGCCCTACTATAGCAATCAGCCCCAGCATTTT

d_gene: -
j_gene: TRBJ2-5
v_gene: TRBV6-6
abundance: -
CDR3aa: CASSPRDRGETQYF
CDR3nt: TGTGCCAGCAGCCCCCGGGACCGGGGAGAGACCCAGTACTTC

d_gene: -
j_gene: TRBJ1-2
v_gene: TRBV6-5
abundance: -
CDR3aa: CASRPTGYYGYTF
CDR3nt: TGTGCCAGCAGACCGACAGGATACTATGGCTACACCTTC

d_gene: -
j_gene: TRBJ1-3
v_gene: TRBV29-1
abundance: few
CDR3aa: CSVGVSSGNTIYF
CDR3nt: TGCAGCGTTGGAGTTAGCTCTGGAAACACCATATATTTT

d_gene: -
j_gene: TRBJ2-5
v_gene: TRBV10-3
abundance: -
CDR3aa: CATAGNWGTQYF
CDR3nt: TGTGCCACCGCCGGGAATTGGGGGACCCAGTACTTC

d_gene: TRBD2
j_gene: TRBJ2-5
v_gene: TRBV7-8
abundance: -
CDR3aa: CASSLGLSGQETQYF
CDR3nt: TGTGCCAGCAGCTTAGGTCTTAGCGGGCAAGAGACCCAGTACTTC

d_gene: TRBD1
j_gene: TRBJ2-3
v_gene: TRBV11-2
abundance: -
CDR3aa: CASSATTGSRVPDTQYF
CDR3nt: TGTGCCAGCAGCGCTACGACAGGGTCGCGAGTCCCAGATACGCAGTATTTT

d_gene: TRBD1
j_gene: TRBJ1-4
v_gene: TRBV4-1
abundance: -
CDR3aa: CASSQTDRTREKLFF
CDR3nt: TGCGCCAGCAGCCAAACGGACAGGACCAGAGAAAAACTGTTTTTT

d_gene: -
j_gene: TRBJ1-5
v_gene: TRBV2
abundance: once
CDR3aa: CASRNREGQPQHF
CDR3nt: TGTGCCAGCAGGAACAGGGAAGGGCAGCCCCAGCATTTT

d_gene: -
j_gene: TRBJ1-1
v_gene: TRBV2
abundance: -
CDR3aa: CASSGRSTEAFF
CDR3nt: TGTGCCAGCAGTGGGCGAAGCACTGAAGCTTTCTTT

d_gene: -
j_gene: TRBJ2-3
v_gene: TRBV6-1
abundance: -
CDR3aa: CASSEGGTSTDTQYF
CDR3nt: TGTGCCAGCAGTGAGGGCGGGACATCCACAGATACGCAGTATTTT

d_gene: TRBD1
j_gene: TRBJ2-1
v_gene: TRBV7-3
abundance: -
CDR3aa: CASSWGQNNEQFF
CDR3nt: TGTGCCAGCAGCTGGGGACAGAACAATGAGCAGTTCTTC

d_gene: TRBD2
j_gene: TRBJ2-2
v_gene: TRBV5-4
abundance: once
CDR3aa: CASSPRTSGRAGGLFF
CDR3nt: TGTGCCAGCAGCCCAAGGACTAGCGGGAGGGCCGGGGGGCTGTTTTTT

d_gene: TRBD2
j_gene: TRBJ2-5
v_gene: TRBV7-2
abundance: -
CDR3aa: CASSLTSGDQETQYF
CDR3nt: TGTGCCAGCAGCTTGACTAGCGGGGACCAAGAGACCCAGTACTTC

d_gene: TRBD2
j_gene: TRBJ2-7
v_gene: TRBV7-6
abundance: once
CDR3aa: CASSPRLAGAYEQYF
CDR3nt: TGTGCCAGCAGCCCACGACTAGCGGGAGCCTACGAGCAGTACTTC

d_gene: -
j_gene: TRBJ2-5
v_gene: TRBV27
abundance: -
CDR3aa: CASSLTQQGVETQYF
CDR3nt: TGTGCCAGCAGTTTAACGCAGCAGGGTGTAGAGACCCAGTACTTC

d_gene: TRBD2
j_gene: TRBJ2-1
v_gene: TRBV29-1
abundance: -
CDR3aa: CSATSGRTYNEQFF
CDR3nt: TGCAGCGCAACTAGCGGGAGGACCTACAATGAGCAGTTCTTC